The rows below give T cell receptor beta chains drawn from one sample of a study of cytomegalovirus exposure and HLA in healthy donors. TCRdb's table, derived via immunoSEQ multiplex PCR, lists solely in-frame clones and lacks some. This table holds around 140,000 clones, 73% found once. Sequenced sample: PBMCs. The origin of the receptors is a woman aged 18-29 years in good health and CMV-seronegative. Each CDR3 is given with its conserved first and last residue. Each record gives: J gene, V gene, D gene, clone size, CDR3 DNA, CDR3 protein. The D gene is left open where the match is weak. Clone size is stated in some rows and not others, as once, few, many or a class when expanded.

J gene: TRBJ2-1; V gene: TRBV7-9; D gene: NA; clone size: few; CDR3 DNA: TGTGCCAGCAGCCTTCCGGGACTCTACATAAACAATGAGCAGTTCTTC; CDR3 protein: CASSLPGLYINNEQFF
J gene: TRBJ2-1; V gene: TRBV1; D gene: NA; clone size: NA; CDR3 DNA: TGCACCAGCAGCCATGTAAAACCGCTAGCGGGGCAAAATGAGCAGTTCTTC; CDR3 protein: CTSSHVKPLAGQNEQFF
J gene: TRBJ1-2; V gene: TRBV29-1; D gene: NA; clone size: NA; CDR3 DNA: TGCAGCGTCCTCAGGGTACGGTATGGCTACACCTTC; CDR3 protein: CSVLRVRYGYTF
J gene: TRBJ2-1; V gene: TRBV2; D gene: TRBD2; clone size: NA; CDR3 DNA: TGTGCCAGCAGGAAGAGCGGGAGGGCCTCTCTGGTGGTGGATGAGCAGTTCTTC; CDR3 protein: CASRKSGRASLVVDEQFF
J gene: TRBJ2-1; V gene: TRBV19; D gene: TRBD1; clone size: few; CDR3 DNA: TGTGCCAGTAGGGGGGGACAGGGGGCCTACAATGAGCAGTTCTTC; CDR3 protein: CASRGGQGAYNEQFF
J gene: TRBJ2-1; V gene: TRBV7-2; D gene: TRBD2; clone size: NA; CDR3 DNA: TGTGCCAGCAGCTCCGGGACTAGCGGCTCTCGTGGGCAGTTCTTC; CDR3 protein: CASSSGTSGSRGQFF
J gene: TRBJ2-5; V gene: TRBV7-9; D gene: TRBD1; clone size: NA; CDR3 DNA: TGTGCCAGCAGCTACCAGGGGGCGGAGACCCAGTACTTC; CDR3 protein: CASSYQGAETQYF
J gene: TRBJ2-5; V gene: TRBV2; D gene: NA; clone size: NA; CDR3 DNA: TGTGCCAGCAGGGGACATGAGACCCAGTACTTC; CDR3 protein: CASRGHETQYF
J gene: TRBJ1-5; V gene: TRBV18; D gene: TRBD1; clone size: few; CDR3 DNA: TGTGCCAGCTCGAAAGGACAGGCAGCCCAGCAGCCCCAGCATTTT; CDR3 protein: CASSKGQAAQQPQHF
J gene: TRBJ2-3; V gene: TRBV18; D gene: NA; clone size: few; CDR3 DNA: TGTGCCAGCTCACCACCTGTCGGGGTTGGAGATACGCAGTATTTT; CDR3 protein: CASSPPVGVGDTQYF
J gene: TRBJ2-7; V gene: TRBV7-9; D gene: NA; clone size: NA; CDR3 DNA: TGTGCCAGCAGCTTGGCGGCAGGGAGGAACGAGCAGTACTTC; CDR3 protein: CASSLAAGRNEQYF
J gene: TRBJ1-2; V gene: TRBV6-5; D gene: TRBD1; clone size: NA; CDR3 DNA: TGTGCCAGCAGTTCCCGGGGGACAGAGTACTATGGCTACACCTTC; CDR3 protein: CASSSRGTEYYGYTF
J gene: TRBJ2-7; V gene: TRBV6-6; D gene: TRBD2; clone size: once; CDR3 DNA: TGTGCCAGCAGTTTTAGCGGGACCATCGCGGAGCAGTACTTC; CDR3 protein: CASSFSGTIAEQYF
J gene: TRBJ2-3; V gene: TRBV25-1; D gene: NA; clone size: NA; CDR3 DNA: TGTGCCAGCAGTGTTTTTCTAGGGGATGATACGCAGTATTTT; CDR3 protein: CASSVFLGDDTQYF
J gene: TRBJ1-2; V gene: TRBV6-1; D gene: NA; clone size: NA; CDR3 DNA: TGTGCCAGCAGTGAATCCCTTTCCCTCGCGGATGGCTACACCTTC; CDR3 protein: CASSESLSLADGYTF
J gene: TRBJ1-6; V gene: TRBV13; D gene: NA; clone size: NA; CDR3 DNA: TGTGCCAGCAGCTTATCAAGGGGAGGTAATTCACCCCTCCACTTT; CDR3 protein: CASSLSRGGNSPLHF
J gene: TRBJ2-3; V gene: TRBV7-2; D gene: TRBD2; clone size: few; CDR3 DNA: TGTGCCAGCAGCTTAAGTCTAGCGGGCGCAGATACGCAGTATTTT; CDR3 protein: CASSLSLAGADTQYF
J gene: TRBJ2-7; V gene: TRBV5-1; D gene: NA; clone size: few; CDR3 DNA: TGCGCCAGCAGCGGCCCAGGGGTTAGGGAGCAGTACTTC; CDR3 protein: CASSGPGVREQYF